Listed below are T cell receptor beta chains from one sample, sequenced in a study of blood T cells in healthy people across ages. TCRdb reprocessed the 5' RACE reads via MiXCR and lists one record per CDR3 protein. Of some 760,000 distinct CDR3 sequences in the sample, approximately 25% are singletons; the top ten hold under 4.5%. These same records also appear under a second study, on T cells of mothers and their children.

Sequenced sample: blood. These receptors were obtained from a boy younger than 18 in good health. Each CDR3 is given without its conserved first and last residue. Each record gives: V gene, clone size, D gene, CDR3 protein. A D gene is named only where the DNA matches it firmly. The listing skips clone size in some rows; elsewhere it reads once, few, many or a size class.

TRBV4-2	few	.	TSSRRMEETQY
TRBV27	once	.	ASSLLDTLNTGELF
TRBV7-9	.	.	ASSDSPQETQY
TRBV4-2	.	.	ASSQDAGKKETQY
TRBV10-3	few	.	AISAIGTTEAF
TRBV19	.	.	ASTSLWGESTEAF
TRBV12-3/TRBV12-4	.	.	ASSPGRYGGPSNEQF
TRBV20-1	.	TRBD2	SARDQGLAGGQETQY
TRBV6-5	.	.	ASSYSKGQTLGTQY
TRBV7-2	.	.	ASSPSGAVTQY
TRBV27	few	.	ASSFGAVNYGYT
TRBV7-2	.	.	ASSLVQNTEAL
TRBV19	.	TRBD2	ASSLEGLAAQF
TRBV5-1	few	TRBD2	ASSATSGGNTGELF
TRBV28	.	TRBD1	ASPPVGQGNTEAF
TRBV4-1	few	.	ASSRGAPNEKLF
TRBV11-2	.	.	ASSLDPWGLF
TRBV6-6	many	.	ASTDPDSGVYNEQF
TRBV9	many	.	ASSVLGREQY
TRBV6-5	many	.	ASSYSGSGANVLT
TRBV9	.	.	ASSVAAGTTDTQY
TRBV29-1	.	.	SVETPGIRDNQPQH
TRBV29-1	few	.	SVAEGGNQPQH
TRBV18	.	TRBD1	ASSPPGTANNEQF
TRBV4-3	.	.	ASSQDSRGTYEQY
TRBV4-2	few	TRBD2	ASSPGTSGSTGVYNEQF
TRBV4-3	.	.	ASSQDRSNEQF
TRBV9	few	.	ASSQTAVNTEAF
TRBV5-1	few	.	ASSLEAGPAYEQY
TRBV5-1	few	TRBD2	ASSLDGLAGAQY
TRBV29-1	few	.	SVSYTNEKLF
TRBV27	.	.	ASTDWGRSHNSPLH
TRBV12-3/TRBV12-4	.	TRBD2	ASALGGKETQY
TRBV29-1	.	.	SGMWDAKNIQY
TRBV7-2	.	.	ASSDPGLYYEETQY
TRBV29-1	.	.	SVEGNSGQPQH
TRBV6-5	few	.	ASSSRPNEKLF
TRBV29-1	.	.	SVAPLAAGELF
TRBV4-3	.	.	ASSQDSRGAGELF
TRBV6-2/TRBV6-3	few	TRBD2	ASSPGTRGSGELF
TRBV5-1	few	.	ASSLTVETQY
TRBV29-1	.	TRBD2	SVEVLAGGPQETQY
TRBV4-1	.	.	ASSPPGGHYNEQF
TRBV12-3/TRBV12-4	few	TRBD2	ASTPGLAGSLHSTDTQY
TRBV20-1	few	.	SAKGLNSNQPQH
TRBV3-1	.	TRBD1	ASSQATGGIGELF
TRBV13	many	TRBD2	ASSLGGLAGIEQY
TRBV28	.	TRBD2	ASSYPSGDQETQY
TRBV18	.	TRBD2	ASSRTSEYYNEQF
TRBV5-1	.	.	ASSLSGRDLETQY